This TCR beta chain appears in the sequencing data of a study of cytomegalovirus exposure and HLA in healthy donors. The CDR3 covers 15 residues. Per the germline V gene, CDR1 is SGDLS and CDR2 is YYNGEE. Trimming stripped 2 bases from V and 4 bases from J, with 13 bases between. This clone was detected only once. It was with 60 Vbeta and 13 Jbeta primers that the PCR ran. Profiling relied on immunoSEQ multiplex PCR, and the TCRdb table lists in-frame clones only, not all of them. This table has about 140,000 clones, approximately 76% appearing once. Sequencing was carried out using PBMCs. The TCR comes from a man aged 40-49 years in good health and CMV-seronegative. The V and J genes are TRBV9 and TRBJ2-1, with D perhaps matching TRBD2 (6 bases). CDR3 nucleotide sequence: TGTGCCAGCAGCGTTTCGACTGGAGGGTACAATGAGCAGTTCTTC. This gives the protein CASSVSTGGYNEQFF.